The 18 T cell receptor beta chains below all came from one sample that was sequenced in a study of T cells in tumors after PD-1 blockade. Measured with immunoSEQ multiplex PCR; TCRdb has only the in-frame clones, and not every one. The profile covers roughly 12,000 clones, with 63% appearing a single time and 20% to 30% taken by the ten largest. Material: tumor tissue, obtained before anti-PD-1 treatment. The receptors shown here come from a human donor with cutaneous squamous cell carcinoma.

The chain joins TRBV6-1 to TRBJ1-2, with D hard to call. Trimming removed 2 bases from V and 3 bases from J, with 10 bases in between. CDR3 length: 14 residues. CDR1 and CDR2 (germline): MNHNS, SASEGT. This chain's CDR3 is CASSEPGRYYGYTF. In DNA, the CDR3 is TGTGCCAGCAGTGAACCCGGACGGTACTATGGCTACACCTTC.

This clone has just a few counts. This chain links TRBV5-4 with TRBJ2-7, with 9 nucleotides matching TRBD1. With 0 bases clipped from V and 3 bases from J, the junction kept 1 base outside the gene matches. In germline, CDR1 is SGHNT, CDR2 YYREEE (reference sequence). This CDR3 contains 14 residues. CDR3 in amino acids: CASSLGQGDYEQYF. CDR3 DNA: TGTGCCAGCAGCTTGGGACAGGGGGACTACGAGCAGTACTTC.

The V gene is TRBV18, the J gene TRBJ1-4, with 12 bases matching TRBD1. The germline V gene encodes CDR1 KGHSH and CDR2 LQKENI. With V trimmed by 3 bases and J by 7 bases, 9 bases remained unmatched. The length of the CDR3 is 17 residues. CDR3 loop: CASSPNPGTGGSEKLFF. The CDR3 DNA is TGTGCCAGCTCACCCAACCCCGGGACAGGGGGCAGTGAAAAACTGTTTTTT.

The chain employs TRBV4-1 and TRBJ2-5; no definite D call. CDR3 length: 15 residues. Germline V CDR1 and CDR2: MGHRA, YSYEKL. The germline V and J ends were trimmed by 0 bases and 1 base, with 9 bases remaining between them. The DNA for the CDR3 is TGCGCCAGCAGCCAAGATAGAAACCGCCAAGAGACCCAGTACTTC. It specifies CASSQDRNRQETQYF.

This clone came up a few times. A read error may explain this, as a much larger clone is one base away. The V gene is TRBV28, the J gene TRBJ2-3; TRBD2 matches at 7 bases. The CDR3 spans 15 residues. Germline lookup yields CDR1 MDHEN and CDR2 SYDVKM. The ends lost 6 bases at V and 1 base at J; junction bases unmatched: 7. The CDR3 loop reads CASRGRAGGTDTQYF. The CDR3 coding sequence is TGTGCCAGCAGGGGCAGGGCGGGGGGCACAGATACGCAGTATTTT. Looking up the rest from reference TRBV28 and TRBJ2-3 gives the full variable domain: DVKVTQSSRYLVKRTGEKVFLECVQDMDHENMFWYRQDPGLGLRLIYFSYDVKMKEKGDIPEGYSVSREKKERFSLILESASTNQTSMYLCASRGRAGGTDTQYFGPGTRLTVL.

The gene calls are TRBV27 and TRBJ2-1, with D perhaps TRBD2 (6 bases). The CDR3 spans 16 residues. Trimming cost V 6 bases and J 2 bases, with 17 bases left between them. Per the germline V gene, CDR1 is MNHEY and CDR2 is SMNVEV (reference sequence). CDR3 region: CASRGPGLSAYNEQFF. The DNA of the CDR3 is TGTGCCAGCAGAGGACCCGGACTATCGGCCTACAATGAGCAGTTCTTC.

This chain uses TRBV6-2 or TRBV6-3 with TRBJ2-7; 7 nucleotides line up with TRBD1. CDR3 length: 15 amino acids. The V gene end was trimmed by 5 bases and the J gene end by 2 bases; junction bases not matched to a gene: 9. CDR1 is MNHEY and CDR2 is SVGEGT in the germline V gene. CDR3 protein: CASSTTGERTYEQYF. CDR3 DNA: TGTGCCAGCAGTACCACAGGGGAGAGAACCTACGAGCAGTACTTC.

The gene calls are TRBV2 and TRBJ2-5; 10 nucleotides line up with TRBD2. The CDR3 loop spans 15 amino acids. Germline V gives CDR1 SNHLY, CDR2 FYNNEI. J gave up 5 bases and V 6 bases, and 9 bases lay outside the gene matches. The CDR3 loop is CASRGTTSGYETQYF. As DNA, the CDR3 is TGTGCCAGCAGAGGGACGACTAGCGGGTATGAGACCCAGTACTTC.

This chain connects TRBV5-1 to TRBJ2-1, with 11 nucleotides matching TRBD1. J gave up 7 bases and V 1 base, and 7 bases lay outside the gene matches. This CDR3 spans 16 amino acids. Germline CDR1 SGHRS, CDR2 YFSETQ. The CDR3 region has the DNA TGCGCCAGCAGCTTGATCGGGGACAGGGGGGCAAATGAGCAGTTCTTC. Encoded protein: CASSLIGDRGANEQFF. Full variable domain (remainder filled in from reference TRBV5-1 and TRBJ2-1): KAGVTQTPRYLIKTRGQQVTLSCSPISGHRSVSWYQQTPGQGLQFLFEYFSETQRNKGNFPGRFSGRQFSNSRSEMNVSTLELGDSALYLCASSLIGDRGANEQFFGPGTRLTVL.

The rearrangement joins TRBV9 to TRBJ1-1, with 9 bases identical to TRBD1. Germline V lookup: CDR1 SGDLS, CDR2 YYNGEE. Trimming at V came to 3 bases and at J to 6 bases, leaving 9 bases not matched to a gene. This CDR3 comprises 15 residues. This CDR3 reads CASSASDRGNSEAFF. The CDR3 nucleotides are TGTGCCAGCAGCGCCTCGGACAGGGGAAATTCTGAAGCTTTCTTT.

The V gene is TRBV6-5, the J gene TRBJ1-1; a possible D gene is TRBD1 (5 bases). This CDR3 comprises 13 residues. V shed 6 bases and J shed 1 base, with 9 bases lying between them. Germline assignment: CDR1 MNHEY and CDR2 SVGAGI. CDR3 sequence reads: CASRLDRNTEAFF. The CDR3 nucleotides are TGTGCCAGCAGACTAGACAGGAACACTGAAGCTTTCTTT.

By sample fraction, this clone is medium-sized. The gene calls are TRBV29-1 and TRBJ2-1, with a weak D call TRBD2 (6 bases). The V gene's germline CDR1 is SQVTM and CDR2 ANQGSEA. The CDR3 loop spans 17 amino acids. Trimming took 0 bases from V and 0 from J, leaving 15 bases between them. The CDR3 loop reads CSVEDPSGQSSYNEQFF. The CDR3 DNA reads TGCAGCGTTGAAGATCCGAGCGGGCAAAGCTCCTACAATGAGCAGTTCTTC.

This chain links TRBV4-2 with TRBJ1-6, with D possibly matching TRBD1 (5 bases). Trimming removed 0 bases at V and 3 bases at J, with 9 bases between. CDR3 length: 16 residues. CDR1 and CDR2 from the germline V gene are LGHNA and YNFKEQ. CDR3 in amino acids: CASSQEGGFYNSPLHF. The CDR3, as DNA: TGTGCCAGCAGCCAAGAGGGGGGTTTCTATAATTCACCCCTCCACTTT.

This clone occurred a few times. The chain has TRBV28 and TRBJ2-3; unclear D gene. Germline assignment: CDR1 MDHEN and CDR2 SYDVKM. This CDR3 contains 18 residues. V shed 3 bases and J shed 0 bases, with 19 bases lying between them. CDR3 bases: TGTGCCAGCAGTTTTCGGTGGGCCGCCTATAAAAGCACAGATACGCAGTATTTT. Protein sequence: CASSFRWAAYKSTDTQYF. Drawing the rest from reference TRBV28 and TRBJ2-3, the complete variable domain is DVKVTQSSRYLVKRTGEKVFLECVQDMDHENMFWYRQDPGLGLRLIYFSYDVKMKEKGDIPEGYSVSREKKERFSLILESASTNQTSMYLCASSFRWAAYKSTDTQYFGPGTRLTVL.

V and J are TRBV7-3 and TRBJ2-7; tentatively, D is TRBD1 (6 bases). CDR3 size: 14 residues. The germline gives CDR1 SGHTA, CDR2 FQGTGA. V was cut by 2 bases and J by 4 bases, with 12 bases left in between. The CDR3 nucleotides are TGTGCCAGCAGCTTATCTGGCAGGGGTTACGAGCAGTACTTC. Protein sequence: CASSLSGRGYEQYF.

The chain uses TRBV2 and TRBJ2-7, with D possibly matching TRBD2 (6 bases). Germline assignment: CDR1 SNHLY and CDR2 FYNNEI. CDR3 length: 14 amino acids. Deletions cut 6 bases from V and 1 base from J, with 13 bases between. In DNA, the CDR3 is TGTGCCAGCAGGCGGGACGGCGAGTCCTACGAGCAGTACTTC. Its translation is CASRRDGESYEQYF. Full variable domain (rest looked up from reference TRBV2 and TRBJ2-7): EPEVTQTPSHQVTQMGQEVILRCVPISNHLYFYWYRQILGQKVEFLVSFYNNEISEKSEIFDDQFSVERPDGSNFTLKIRSTKLEDSAMYFCASRRDGESYEQYFGPGTRLTVT.

By share, this clone ranks as medium-sized. The chain has TRBV9 and TRBJ2-2; tentatively, D is TRBD1 (6 bases). Trimming removed 2 bases at V and 7 bases at J, with 12 bases between. The CDR3 loop spans 14 amino acids. Germline CDR1 and CDR2: SGDLS and YYNGEE. The CDR3: CASSVGAGGGELFF. CDR3 nucleotide sequence: TGTGCCAGCAGCGTGGGGGCGGGCGGCGGGGAGCTGTTTTTT.

CDR3 loop: CASSPGYGGNQPQHF. CDR3 DNA sequence: TGTGCCAGCAGTCCAGGGTACGGGGGCAATCAGCCCCAGCATTTT. This sequence joins TRBV28 and TRBJ1-5; D is perhaps TRBD1 (5 bases). The ends were cut back, 5 bases at V and 2 bases at J, with 13 bases in the middle. Germline CDR1 reads MDHEN; CDR2 reads SYDVKM. The CDR3 length is 15 residues.